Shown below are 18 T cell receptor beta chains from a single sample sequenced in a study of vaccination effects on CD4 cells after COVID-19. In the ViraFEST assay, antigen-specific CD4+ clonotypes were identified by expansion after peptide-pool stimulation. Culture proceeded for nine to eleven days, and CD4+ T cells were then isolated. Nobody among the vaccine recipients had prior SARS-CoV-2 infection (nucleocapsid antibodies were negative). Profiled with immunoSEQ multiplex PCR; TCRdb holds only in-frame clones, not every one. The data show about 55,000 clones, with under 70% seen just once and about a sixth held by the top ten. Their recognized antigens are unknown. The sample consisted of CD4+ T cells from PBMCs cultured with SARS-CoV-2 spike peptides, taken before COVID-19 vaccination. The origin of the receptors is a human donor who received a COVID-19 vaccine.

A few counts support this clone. This CDR3 reads CASSAGQGDYGYTF. CDR3 sequence (DNA): TGTGCCAGCAGCGCCGGACAGGGGGACTATGGCTACACCTTC. The chain carries TRBV9 and TRBJ1-2; the match to TRBD1 covers 10 bases. The CDR3 consists of 14 residues. The trim removed 3 bases at V and 3 bases at J, leaving 2 bases unmatched. Germline CDR1 reads SGDLS; CDR2 reads YYNGEE.

DNA for the CDR3: TGTGCCAGCAGTTACATGTCCGGATATAACGTCCTGACTTTC. This sequence encodes CASSYMSGYNVLTF. The chain links TRBV6-2 or TRBV6-3 to TRBJ2-6; D uncertain. This CDR3 contains 14 residues. Trimming took off 2 bases at V and 10 bases at J, with 12 bases between the two ends. CDR1 is MNHEY, CDR2 SVGEGT, per germline.

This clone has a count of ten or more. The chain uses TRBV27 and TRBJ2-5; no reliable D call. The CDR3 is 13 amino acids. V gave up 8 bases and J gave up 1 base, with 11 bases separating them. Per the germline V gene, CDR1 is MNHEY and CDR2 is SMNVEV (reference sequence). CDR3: CASPPSLQETQYF. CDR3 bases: TGTGCCAGCCCTCCCTCCCTCCAAGAGACCCAGTACTTC.

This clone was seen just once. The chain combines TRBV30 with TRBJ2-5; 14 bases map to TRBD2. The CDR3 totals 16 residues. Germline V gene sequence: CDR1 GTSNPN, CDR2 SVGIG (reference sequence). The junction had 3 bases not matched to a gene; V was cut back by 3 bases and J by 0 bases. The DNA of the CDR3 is TGTGCCTGGAGCCCGGGACTAGCGGGGGACCAAGAGACCCAGTACTTC. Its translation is CAWSPGLAGDQETQYF. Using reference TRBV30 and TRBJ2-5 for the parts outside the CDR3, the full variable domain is SQTIHQWPATLVQPVGSPLSLECTVEGTSNPNLYWYRQAAGRGLQLLFYSVGIGQISSEVPQNLSASRPQDRQFILSSKKLLLSDSGFYLCAWSPGLAGDQETQYFGPGTRLLVL.

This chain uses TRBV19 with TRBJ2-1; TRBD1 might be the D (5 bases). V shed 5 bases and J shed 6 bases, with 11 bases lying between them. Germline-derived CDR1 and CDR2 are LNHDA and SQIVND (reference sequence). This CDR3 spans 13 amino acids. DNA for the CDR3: TGTGCCAGTAGTCCTAGGGGTTTCAATGAGCAGTTCTTC. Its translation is CASSPRGFNEQFF.

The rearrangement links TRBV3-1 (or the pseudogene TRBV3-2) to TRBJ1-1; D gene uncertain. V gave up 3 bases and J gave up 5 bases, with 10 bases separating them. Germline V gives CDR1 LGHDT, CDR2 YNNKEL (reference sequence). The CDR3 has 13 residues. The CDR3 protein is CASSQGRGTEAFF. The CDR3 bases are TGTGCCAGCAGCCAGGGCAGAGGAACTGAAGCTTTCTTT.

The CDR3 DNA sequence: TGTGCCAGCGGAGGTAGCGGGGGACCGGGGACCCAGTACTTC. This encodes CASGGSGGPGTQYF. The genes are TRBV6-5 and TRBJ2-5; TRBD2 aligns across 9 bases. CDR3 length: 14 amino acids. Germline loops: CDR1 MNHEY, CDR2 SVGAGI. V lost 8 bases, J lost 7 bases, and 11 bases stayed unmatched.

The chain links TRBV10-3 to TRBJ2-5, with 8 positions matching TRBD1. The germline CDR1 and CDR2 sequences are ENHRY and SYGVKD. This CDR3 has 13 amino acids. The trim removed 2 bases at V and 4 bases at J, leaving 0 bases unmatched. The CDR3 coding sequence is TGTGCCATCAGTGAGGGACAGGGAGAGACCCAGTACTTC. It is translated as CAISEGQGETQYF.

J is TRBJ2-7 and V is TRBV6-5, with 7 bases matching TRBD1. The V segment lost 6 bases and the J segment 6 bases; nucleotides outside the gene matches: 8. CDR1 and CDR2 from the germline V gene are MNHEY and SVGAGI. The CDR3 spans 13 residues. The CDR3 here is CASSRGQVGEQYF. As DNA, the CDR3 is TGTGCCAGCAGCAGAGGACAGGTGGGCGAGCAGTACTTC.

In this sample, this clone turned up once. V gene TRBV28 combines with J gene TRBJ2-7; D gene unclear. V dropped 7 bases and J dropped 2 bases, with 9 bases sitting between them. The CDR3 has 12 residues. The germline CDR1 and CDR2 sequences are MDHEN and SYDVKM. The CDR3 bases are TGTGCCAGCACCGACCGCACCTACGAGCAGTACTTC. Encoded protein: CASTDRTYEQYF. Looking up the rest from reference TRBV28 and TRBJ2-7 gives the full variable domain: DVKVTQSSRYLVKRTGEKVFLECVQDMDHENMFWYRQDPGLGLRLIYFSYDVKMKEKGDIPEGYSVSREKKERFSLILESASTNQTSMYLCASTDRTYEQYFGPGTRLTVT.

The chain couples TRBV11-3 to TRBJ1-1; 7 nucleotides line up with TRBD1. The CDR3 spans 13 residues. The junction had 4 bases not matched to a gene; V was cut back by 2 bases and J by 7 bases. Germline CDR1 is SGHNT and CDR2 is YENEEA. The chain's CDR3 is CASSLNRDSEAFF. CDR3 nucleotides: TGTGCCAGCAGCTTAAACCGGGACAGTGAAGCTTTCTTT.

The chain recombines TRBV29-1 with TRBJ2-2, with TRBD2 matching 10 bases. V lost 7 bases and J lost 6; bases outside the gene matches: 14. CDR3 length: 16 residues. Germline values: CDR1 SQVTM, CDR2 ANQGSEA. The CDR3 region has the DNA TGCAGCGCTTCCAGACTAGCGGGTAGTGGAGCCGGGGAGCTGTTTTTT. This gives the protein CSASRLAGSGAGELFF.

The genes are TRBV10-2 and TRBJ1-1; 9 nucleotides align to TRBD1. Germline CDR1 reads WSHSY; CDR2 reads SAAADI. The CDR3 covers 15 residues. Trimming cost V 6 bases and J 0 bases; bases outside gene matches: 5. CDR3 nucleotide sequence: TGCGCCAGCAGAACGGGACAGGGCATGAACACTGAAGCTTTCTTT. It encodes CASRTGQGMNTEAFF.

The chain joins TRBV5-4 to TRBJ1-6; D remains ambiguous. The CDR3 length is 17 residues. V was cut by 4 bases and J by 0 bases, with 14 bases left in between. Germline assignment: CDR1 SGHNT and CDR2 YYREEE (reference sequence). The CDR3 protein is CASSTGPPSSYNSPLHF. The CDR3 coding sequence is TGTGCCAGCAGCACTGGTCCGCCTAGCTCCTATAATTCACCCCTCCACTTT.

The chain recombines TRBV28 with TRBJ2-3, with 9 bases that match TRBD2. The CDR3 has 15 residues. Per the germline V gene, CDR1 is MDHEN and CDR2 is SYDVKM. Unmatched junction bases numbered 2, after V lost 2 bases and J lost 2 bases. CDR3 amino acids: CASSLAGGLTDTQYF. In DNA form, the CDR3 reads TGTGCCAGCAGTTTAGCGGGAGGGCTCACAGATACGCAGTATTTT.

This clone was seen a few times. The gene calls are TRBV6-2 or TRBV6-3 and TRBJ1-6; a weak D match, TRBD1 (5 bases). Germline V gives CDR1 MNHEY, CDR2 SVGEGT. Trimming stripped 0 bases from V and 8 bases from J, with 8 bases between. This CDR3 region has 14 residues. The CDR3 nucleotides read TGTGCCAGCAGTTACTCAGGGGTGGATTCACCCCTCCACTTT. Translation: CASSYSGVDSPLHF.

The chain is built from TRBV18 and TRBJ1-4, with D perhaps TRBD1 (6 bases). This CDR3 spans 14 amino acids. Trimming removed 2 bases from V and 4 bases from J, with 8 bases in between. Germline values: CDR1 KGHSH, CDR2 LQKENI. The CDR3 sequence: CASSPGTHNEKLFF. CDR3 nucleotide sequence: TGTGCCAGCTCACCAGGGACACATAATGAAAAACTGTTTTTT.

In nucleotides, the CDR3 is TGTGCCAGCACCCTGGGAGAAGTCTGGCAGCCCCAGCATTTT. This codes for CASTLGEVWQPQHF. The V call is TRBV6-5, the J call TRBJ1-5; the D is unclear. The CDR3 totals 14 residues. Trimming took 7 bases from V and 7 from J, leaving 17 bases between them. CDR1 MNHEY and CDR2 SVGAGI come from the germline V gene.